The clone carrying this TCR beta chain was detected ten times or more. Its antigen is currently unknown. This entry belongs to a study of T cells in Graves' hyperthyroidism and ophthalmopathy. Study-level information: The initial diagnosis was the point when peripheral blood was collected, ahead of any treatment.

Researchers took RNA transcripts and amplified the TCR beta CDR3 regions from them. The study used the HTBI primer set for a first-round RT-PCR of the TCR CDR3. TCRdb independently ran MiXCR on the multiplex PCR reads; one entry per CDR3 protein. This sample has approximately 410,000 distinct CDR3 sequences, with approximately 15% found just once. Study findings and constraints: Most clonotypes expanded in thyroid above 0.001 were likewise present in blood.

The sequenced sample was blood. This TCR derives from a man aged 18 to 29 with Graves' ophthalmopathy.

The CDR3: CASSQDMAYEQYF. The CDR3 nucleotides are TGTGCCAGCAGCCAAGACATGGCCTACGAGCAGTACTTC. This sequence joins TRBV3-1 and TRBJ2-7, with D hard to call. The ends were cut back, 0 bases at V and 2 bases at J, with 5 bases in the middle. The germline V gene has CDR1 LGHDT and CDR2 YNNKEL (reference sequence). This CDR3 is 13 amino acids long.